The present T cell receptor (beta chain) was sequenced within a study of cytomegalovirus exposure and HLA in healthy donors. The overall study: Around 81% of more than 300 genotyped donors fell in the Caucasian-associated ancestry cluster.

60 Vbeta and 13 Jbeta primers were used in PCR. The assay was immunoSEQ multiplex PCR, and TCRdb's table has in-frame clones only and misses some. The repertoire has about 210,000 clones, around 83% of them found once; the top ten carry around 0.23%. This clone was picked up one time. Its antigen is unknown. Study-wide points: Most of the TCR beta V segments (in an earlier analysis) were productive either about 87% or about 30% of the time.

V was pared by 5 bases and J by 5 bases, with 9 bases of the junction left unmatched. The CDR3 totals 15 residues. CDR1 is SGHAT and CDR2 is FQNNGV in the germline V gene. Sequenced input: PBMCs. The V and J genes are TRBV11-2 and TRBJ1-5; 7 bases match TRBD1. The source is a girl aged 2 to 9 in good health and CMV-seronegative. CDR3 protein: CASSQTGRSDQPQHF. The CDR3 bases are TGTGCCAGCAGCCAGACAGGGAGGTCGGATCAGCCCCAGCATTTT.